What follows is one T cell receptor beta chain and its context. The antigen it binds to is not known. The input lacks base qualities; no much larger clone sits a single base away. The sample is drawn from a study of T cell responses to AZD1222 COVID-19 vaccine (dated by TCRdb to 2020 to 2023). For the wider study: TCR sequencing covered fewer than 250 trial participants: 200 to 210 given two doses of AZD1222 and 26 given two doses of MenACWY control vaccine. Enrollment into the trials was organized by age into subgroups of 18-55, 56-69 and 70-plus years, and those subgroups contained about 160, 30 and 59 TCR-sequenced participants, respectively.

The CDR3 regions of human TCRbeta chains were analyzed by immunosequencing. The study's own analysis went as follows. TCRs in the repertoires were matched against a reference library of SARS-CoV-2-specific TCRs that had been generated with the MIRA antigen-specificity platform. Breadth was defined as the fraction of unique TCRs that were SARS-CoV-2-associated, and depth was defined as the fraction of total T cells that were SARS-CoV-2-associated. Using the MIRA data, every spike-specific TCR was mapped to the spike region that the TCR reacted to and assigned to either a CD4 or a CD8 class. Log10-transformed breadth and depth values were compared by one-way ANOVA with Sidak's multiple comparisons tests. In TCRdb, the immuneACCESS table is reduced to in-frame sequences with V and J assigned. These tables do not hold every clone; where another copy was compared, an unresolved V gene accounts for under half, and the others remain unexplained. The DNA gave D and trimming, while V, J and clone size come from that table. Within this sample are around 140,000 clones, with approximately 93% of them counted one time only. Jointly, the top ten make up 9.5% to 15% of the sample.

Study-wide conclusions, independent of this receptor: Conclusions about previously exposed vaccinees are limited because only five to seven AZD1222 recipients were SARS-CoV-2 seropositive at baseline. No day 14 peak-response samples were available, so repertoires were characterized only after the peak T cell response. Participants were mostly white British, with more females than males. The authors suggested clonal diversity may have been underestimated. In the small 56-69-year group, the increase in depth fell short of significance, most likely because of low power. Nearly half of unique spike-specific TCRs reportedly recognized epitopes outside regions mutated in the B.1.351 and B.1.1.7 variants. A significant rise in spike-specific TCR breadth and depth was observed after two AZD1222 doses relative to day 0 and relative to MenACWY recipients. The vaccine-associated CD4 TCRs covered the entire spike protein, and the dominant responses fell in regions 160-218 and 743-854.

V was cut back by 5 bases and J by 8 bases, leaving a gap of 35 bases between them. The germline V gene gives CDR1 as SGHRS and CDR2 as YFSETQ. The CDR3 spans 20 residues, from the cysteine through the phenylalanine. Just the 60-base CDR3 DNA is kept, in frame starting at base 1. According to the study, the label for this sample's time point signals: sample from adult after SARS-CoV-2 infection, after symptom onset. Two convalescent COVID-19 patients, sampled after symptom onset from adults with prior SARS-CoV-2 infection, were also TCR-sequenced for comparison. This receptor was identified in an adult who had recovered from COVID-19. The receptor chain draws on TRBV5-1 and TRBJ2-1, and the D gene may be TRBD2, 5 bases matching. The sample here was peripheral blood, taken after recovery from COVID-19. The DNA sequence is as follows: TGCGCCAGCAGGGGGATTGTCGTTGTTGGGATTTCAGGAGGAGGAGATGAGCAGTTCTTC. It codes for CASRGIVVVGISGGGDEQFF.